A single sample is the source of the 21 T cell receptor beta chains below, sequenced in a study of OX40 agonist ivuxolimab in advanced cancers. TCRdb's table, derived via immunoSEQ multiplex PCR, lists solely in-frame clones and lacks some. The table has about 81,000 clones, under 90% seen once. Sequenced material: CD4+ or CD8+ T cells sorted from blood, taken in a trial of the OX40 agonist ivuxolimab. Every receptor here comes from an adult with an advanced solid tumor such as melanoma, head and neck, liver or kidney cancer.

The CDR3 spells CASSLVDGQPQHF. CDR3 sequence (DNA): TGCGCCAGCAGCTTGGTGGACGGTCAGCCCCAGCATTTT. This chain links TRBV5-1 with TRBJ1-5; D remains ambiguous. Deletions cut 0 bases from V and 6 bases from J, with 7 bases between. Germline CDR1 reads SGHRS; CDR2 reads YFSETQ. This CDR3 has 13 residues.

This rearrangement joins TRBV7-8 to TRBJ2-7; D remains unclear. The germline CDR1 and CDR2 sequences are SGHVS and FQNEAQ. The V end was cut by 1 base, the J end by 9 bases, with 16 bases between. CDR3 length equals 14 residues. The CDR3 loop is CASSLDTVSGGQYF. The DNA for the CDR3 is TGTGCCAGCAGCTTAGATACCGTTTCCGGCGGGCAGTACTTC.

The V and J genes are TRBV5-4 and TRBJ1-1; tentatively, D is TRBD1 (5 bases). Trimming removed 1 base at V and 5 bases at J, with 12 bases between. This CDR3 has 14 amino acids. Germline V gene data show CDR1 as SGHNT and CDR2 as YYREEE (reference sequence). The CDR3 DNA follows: TGTGCCAGCAGCTTGTGGGGGGGAGGAACTGAAGCTTTCTTT. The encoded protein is CASSLWGGGTEAFF.

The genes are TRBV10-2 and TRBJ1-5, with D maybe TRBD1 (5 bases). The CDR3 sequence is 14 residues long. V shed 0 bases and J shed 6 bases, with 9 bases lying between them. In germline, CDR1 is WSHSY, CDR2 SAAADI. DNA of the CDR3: TGCGCCAGCAGTGAGTCCCCAGGGAGTCAGCCCCAGCATTTT. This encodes CASSESPGSQPQHF.

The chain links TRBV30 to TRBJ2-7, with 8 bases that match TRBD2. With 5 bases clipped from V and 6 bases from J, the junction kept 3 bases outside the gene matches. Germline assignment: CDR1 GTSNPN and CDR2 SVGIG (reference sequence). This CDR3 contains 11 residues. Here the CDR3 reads CAWGAGGEQYF. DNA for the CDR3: TGTGCCTGGGGGGCGGGAGGCGAGCAGTACTTC.

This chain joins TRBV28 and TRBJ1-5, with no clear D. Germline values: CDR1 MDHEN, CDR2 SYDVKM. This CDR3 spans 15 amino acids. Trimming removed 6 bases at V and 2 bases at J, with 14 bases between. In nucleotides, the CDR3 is TGTGCCAGCAGCTTCGACCCAGCAGGCAATCAGCCCCAGCATTTT. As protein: CASSFDPAGNQPQHF.

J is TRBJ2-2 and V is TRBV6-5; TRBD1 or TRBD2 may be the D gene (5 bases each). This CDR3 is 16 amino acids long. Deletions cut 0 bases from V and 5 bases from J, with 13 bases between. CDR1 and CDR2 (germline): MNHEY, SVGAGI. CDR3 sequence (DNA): TGTGCCAGCAGTTACTCCCGGGACCGGCGGACCGGGGAGCTGTTTTTT. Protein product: CASSYSRDRRTGELFF.

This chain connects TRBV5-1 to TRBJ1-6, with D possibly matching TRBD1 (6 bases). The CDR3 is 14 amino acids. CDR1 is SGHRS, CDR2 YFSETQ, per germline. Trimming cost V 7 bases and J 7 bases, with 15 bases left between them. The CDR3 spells CASSQDSQNSPLHF. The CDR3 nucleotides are TGCGCCAGCTCGCAGGACAGCCAAAATTCACCCCTCCACTTT.

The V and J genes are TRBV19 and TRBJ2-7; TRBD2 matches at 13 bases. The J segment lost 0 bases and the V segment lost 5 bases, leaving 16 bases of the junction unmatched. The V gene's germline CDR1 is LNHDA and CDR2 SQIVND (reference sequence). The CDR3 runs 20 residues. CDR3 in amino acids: CASSPGQIPGTSGISYEQYF. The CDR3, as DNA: TGTGCCAGTAGTCCCGGACAGATCCCCGGGACTAGCGGGATCTCCTACGAGCAGTACTTC.

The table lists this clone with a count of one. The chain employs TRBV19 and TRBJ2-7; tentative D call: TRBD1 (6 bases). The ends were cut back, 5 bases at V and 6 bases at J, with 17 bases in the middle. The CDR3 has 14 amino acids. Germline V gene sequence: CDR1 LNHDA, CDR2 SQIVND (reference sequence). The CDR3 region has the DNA TGTGCCAGTAGTCCAACCTGGACAGAGGGCGAGCAGTACGTC. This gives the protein CASSPTWTEGEQYV.

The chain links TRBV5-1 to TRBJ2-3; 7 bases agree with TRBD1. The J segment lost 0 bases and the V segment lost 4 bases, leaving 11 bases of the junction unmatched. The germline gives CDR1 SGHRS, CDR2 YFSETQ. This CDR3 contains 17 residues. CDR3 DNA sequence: TGCGCCAGCAGCCAGGGACAGACAAGTTTTAGCACAGATACGCAGTATTTT. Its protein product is CASSQGQTSFSTDTQYF.

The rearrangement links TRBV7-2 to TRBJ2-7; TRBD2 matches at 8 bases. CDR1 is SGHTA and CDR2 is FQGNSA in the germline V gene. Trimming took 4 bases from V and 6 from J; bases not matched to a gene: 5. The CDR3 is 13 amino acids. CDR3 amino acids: CASSSAGVAEQYF. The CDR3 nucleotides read TGTGCCAGCAGCTCAGCGGGAGTAGCCGAGCAGTACTTC.

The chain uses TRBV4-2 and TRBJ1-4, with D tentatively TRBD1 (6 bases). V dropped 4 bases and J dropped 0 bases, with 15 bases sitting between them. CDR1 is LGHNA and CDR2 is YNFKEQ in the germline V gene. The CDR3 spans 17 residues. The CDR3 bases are TGTGCCAGCAGCCGAACAGGGTACGGCGCAACTAATGAAAAACTGTTTTTT. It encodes CASSRTGYGATNEKLFF.

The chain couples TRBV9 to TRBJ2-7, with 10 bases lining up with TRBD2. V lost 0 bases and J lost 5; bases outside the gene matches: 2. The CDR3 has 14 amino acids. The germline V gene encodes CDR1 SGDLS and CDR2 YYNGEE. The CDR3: CASSVGGTSDEQYF. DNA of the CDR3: TGTGCCAGCAGCGTAGGTGGGACTAGCGACGAGCAGTACTTC.

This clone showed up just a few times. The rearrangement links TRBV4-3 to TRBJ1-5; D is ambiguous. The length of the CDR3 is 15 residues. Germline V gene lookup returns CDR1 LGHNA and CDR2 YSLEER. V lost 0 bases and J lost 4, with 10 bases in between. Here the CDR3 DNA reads TGCGCCAGCAGCCAAGATTCGGGCGCAAATCAGCCCCAGCATTTT. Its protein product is CASSQDSGANQPQHF.

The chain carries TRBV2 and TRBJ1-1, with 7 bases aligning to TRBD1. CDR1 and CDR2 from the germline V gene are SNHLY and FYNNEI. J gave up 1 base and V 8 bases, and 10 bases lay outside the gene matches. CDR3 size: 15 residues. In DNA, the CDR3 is TGTGCCAGCTGGGGAGGGGGCGCTGGGAACACTGAAGCTTTCTTT. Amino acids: CASWGGGAGNTEAFF.

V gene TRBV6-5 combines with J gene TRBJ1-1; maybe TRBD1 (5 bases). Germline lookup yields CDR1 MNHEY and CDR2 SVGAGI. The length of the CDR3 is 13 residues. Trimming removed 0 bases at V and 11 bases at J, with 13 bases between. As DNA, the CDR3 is TGTGCCAGCAGTTACTCGTGGGGGATTGGCGCTTTCTTT. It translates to CASSYSWGIGAFF.

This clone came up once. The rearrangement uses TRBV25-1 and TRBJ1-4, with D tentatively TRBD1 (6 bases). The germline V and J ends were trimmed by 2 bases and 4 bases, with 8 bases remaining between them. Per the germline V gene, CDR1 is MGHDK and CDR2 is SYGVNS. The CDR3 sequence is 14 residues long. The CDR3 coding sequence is TGTGCCAGCAGTGAAAGAGGGGGTAATGAAAAACTGTTTTTT. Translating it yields CASSERGGNEKLFF.

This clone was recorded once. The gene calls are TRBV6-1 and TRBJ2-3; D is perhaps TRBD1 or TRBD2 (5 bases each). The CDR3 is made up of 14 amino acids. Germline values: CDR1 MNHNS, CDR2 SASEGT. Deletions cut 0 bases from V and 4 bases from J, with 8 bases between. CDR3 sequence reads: CASSEAGAPDTQYF. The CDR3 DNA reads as TGTGCCAGCAGTGAAGCCGGGGCACCAGATACGCAGTATTTT.

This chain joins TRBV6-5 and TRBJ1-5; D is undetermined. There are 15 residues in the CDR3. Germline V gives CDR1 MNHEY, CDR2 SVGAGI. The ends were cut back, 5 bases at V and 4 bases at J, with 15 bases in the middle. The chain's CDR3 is CASSIRASKNQPQHF. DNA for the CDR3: TGTGCCAGCAGTATCCGGGCCAGCAAAAATCAGCCCCAGCATTTT.

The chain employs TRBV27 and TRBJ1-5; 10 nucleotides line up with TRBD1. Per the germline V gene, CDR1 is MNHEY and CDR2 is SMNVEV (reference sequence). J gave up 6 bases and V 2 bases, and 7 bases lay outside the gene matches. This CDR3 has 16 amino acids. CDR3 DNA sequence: TGTGCCAGCAGTTTAGTAGCGACAGGGGGCAGTCAGCCCCAGCATTTT. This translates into CASSLVATGGSQPQHF.